The 28 T cell receptor beta chains given below trace back to one sample, sequenced in a study of CD8 T cells in Susac syndrome. With random hexamers, reverse transcription was performed on about 0.45 to 1 ug of RNA. From the immunoSEQ multiplex PCR reads, TCRdb called clonotypes with MiXCR, one entry per CDR3 protein. The data contain approximately 120,000 distinct CDR3 sequences, around 94% of them seen just once; the ten biggest clones take up under 0.095%. The sample consisted of CD4+ T cells from PBMCs. These receptors all stem from a human donor in good health.

This clonotype showed up just once. The V and J genes are TRBV19 and TRBJ2-1, with 10 bases that match TRBD2. CDR3 length equals 17 residues. CDR1 and CDR2 (germline): LNHDA, SQIVND (reference sequence). Trimming removed 5 bases from V and 5 bases from J; junction bases left unmatched: 12. The CDR3 coding sequence is TGTGCCAGTAGTCCTTTCAGGACTAGCGGCCTAGACAATGAGCAGTTCTTC. Protein product: CASSPFRTSGLDNEQFF.

The V call is TRBV18, the J call TRBJ1-3; D is possibly TRBD1 (5 bases). Per germline, CDR1 KGHSH and CDR2 LQKENI. The CDR3 totals 16 residues. Trimming removed 4 bases from V and 10 bases from J, with 23 bases in between. The DNA of the CDR3 is TGTGCCAGCTCACTAAACGGGCCCGAGCTACCAGGGACCATATATTTT. Its translation: CASSLNGPELPGTIYF. Combining the CDR3 with reference TRBV18 and TRBJ1-3 gives the whole variable domain NAGVMQNPRHLVRRRGQEARLRCSPMKGHSHVYWYRQLPEEGLKFMVYLQKENIIDESGMPKERFSAEFPKEGPSILRIQQVVRGDSAAYFCASSLNGPELPGTIYFGEGSWLTVV.

The chain combines TRBV6-5 with TRBJ1-4; TRBD1 matches 7 bases. The CDR3 is made up of 14 amino acids. The V segment lost 6 bases and the J segment 4 bases; nucleotides outside the gene matches: 5. Germline V gives CDR1 MNHEY, CDR2 SVGAGI. The CDR3 bases are TGTGCCAGCAGCCTAGGGGGCTTTAATGAAAAACTGTTTTTT. This gives the protein CASSLGGFNEKLFF.

This clonotype was observed a handful of times. V gene TRBV9 combines with J gene TRBJ1-2; no clear D gene. V lost 4 bases and J lost 0, with 7 bases in between. The CDR3 totals 13 residues. In germline, CDR1 is SGDLS, CDR2 YYNGEE. CDR3 nucleotides: TGTGCCAGCAGCTCGGGTCCTAACTATGGCTACACCTTC. This codes for CASSSGPNYGYTF.

The rearrangement joins TRBV18 to TRBJ2-7; 10 nucleotides line up with TRBD1. The ends lost 3 bases at V and 3 bases at J; junction bases unmatched: 5. Germline CDR1 and CDR2: KGHSH and LQKENI. The CDR3 is made up of 15 amino acids. The DNA of the CDR3 is TGTGCCAGCTCACCCGGGACAGGGGTCCTCTACGAGCAGTACTTC. It specifies CASSPGTGVLYEQYF.

This chain connects TRBV29-1 to TRBJ1-2; tentative D call: TRBD1 (5 bases). Trimming left V 7 bases short and J 7 bases short, with 19 bases between. CDR3 length equals 13 residues. Germline CDR1 and CDR2: SQVTM and ANQGSEA. CDR3 loop: CSARDANAIGYTF. Here the CDR3 DNA reads TGCAGCGCCCGGGACGCCAATGCTATTGGCTACACCTTC.

The chain links TRBV7-9 to TRBJ1-4, with D hard to call. Germline CDR1 reads SEHNR; CDR2 reads FQNEAQ (reference sequence). Trimming removed 6 bases from V and 5 bases from J, with 16 bases in between. The CDR3 length is 15 residues. The CDR3 bases are TGTGCCAGCAGTAAAACTGGCAGTTACAATGAAAAACTGTTTTTT. Its translation is CASSKTGSYNEKLFF.

The V gene is TRBV5-1, the J gene TRBJ2-4; 8 positions agree with TRBD1. The CDR3 runs to 18 residues. V lost 4 bases to trimming and J lost 3 bases; unmatched junction nucleotides: 15. Per the germline V gene, CDR1 is SGHRS and CDR2 is YFSETQ. The CDR3 bases are TGCGCCAGCAGCGAACAGGGGGGCGCCGGCCGTGACAAAAACATTCAGTACTTC. Translation gives CASSEQGGAGRDKNIQYF.

The genes are TRBV7-2 and TRBJ2-2; 11 nucleotides line up with TRBD2. The J segment lost 4 bases and the V segment lost 4 bases, leaving 5 bases of the junction unmatched. In germline, CDR1 is SGHTA, CDR2 FQGNSA. The CDR3 is 16 amino acids. The CDR3 region is CASSSPGLAVTGELFF. CDR3 nucleotide sequence: TGTGCCAGCAGCTCACCGGGACTAGCGGTCACCGGGGAGCTGTTTTTT.

The chain carries TRBV5-1 and TRBJ1-2; 7 bases align to TRBD1. This CDR3 is built from 14 residues. The V segment lost 4 bases and the J segment 2 bases; nucleotides outside the gene matches: 5. Germline CDR1 reads SGHRS; CDR2 reads YFSETQ. The CDR3 loop is CASSTGQTNYGYTF. In nucleotides, the CDR3 is TGCGCCAGCAGCACGGGACAGACAAACTATGGCTACACCTTC.

The chain combines TRBV3-1 with TRBJ2-2, with D possibly matching TRBD2 (6 bases). Germline V lookup: CDR1 LGHDT, CDR2 YNNKEL (reference sequence). The V end lost 3 bases, the J end lost 1 base, and 12 bases lay between the germline ends. This CDR3 is 16 amino acids long. In nucleotides, the CDR3 is TGTGCCAGCAGCCAGAGCGGGTGGGTGAACACCGGGGAGCTGTTTTTT. Amino acid sequence: CASSQSGWVNTGELFF. The variable domain in full, completed from reference TRBV3-1 and TRBJ2-2, reads DTAVSQTPKYLVTQMGNDKSIKCEQNLGHDTMYWYKQDSKKFLKIMFSYNNKELIINETVPNRFSPKSPDKAHLNLHINSLELGDSAVYFCASSQSGWVNTGELFFGEGSRLTVL.

In its sample, this clonotype was seen once. The CDR3 spells CSVVRGGRALNEQYF. CDR3 DNA sequence: TGCAGCGTTGTCAGGGGCGGGAGGGCCCTCAACGAGCAGTACTTC. The rearrangement joins TRBV29-1 to TRBJ2-7; 9 nucleotides line up with TRBD2. This CDR3 region has 15 residues. The germline V gene encodes CDR1 SQVTM and CDR2 ANQGSEA. J was trimmed by 5 bases and V by 4 bases; bases with no gene match: 12.

The DNA for the CDR3 is TGTGCCAGCAGTGGGGGGACAGGGCGCGGACACACTGAAGCTTTCTTT. It encodes CASSGGTGRGHTEAFF. The chain links TRBV25-1 to TRBJ1-1; 9 nucleotides match TRBD1. From germline, CDR1 is MGHDK and CDR2 SYGVNS. CDR3 length equals 16 residues. V dropped 4 bases and J dropped 3; count of bases not matched to a gene: 9. The whole variable domain, remainder taken from reference TRBV25-1 and TRBJ1-1, is EADIYQTPRYLVIGTGKKITLECSQTMGHDKMYWYQQDPGMELHLIHYSYGVNSTEKGDLSSESTVSRIRTEHFPLTLESARPSHTSQYLCASSGGTGRGHTEAFFGQGTRLTVV.

The chain combines TRBV7-2 with TRBJ2-7, with TRBD2 identical over 7 bases. Germline V lookup: CDR1 SGHTA, CDR2 FQGNSA. J lost 3 bases, V lost 3 bases, and 11 bases had no gene match. The CDR3 runs to 16 residues. CDR3 sequence reads: CASSFVVAGQGYEQYF. The DNA of the CDR3 is TGTGCCAGCAGCTTCGTAGTAGCGGGCCAGGGCTACGAGCAGTACTTC.

The rearrangement joins TRBV7-9 to TRBJ1-1; the D is unclear. Trimming took off 5 bases at V and 1 base at J, with 11 bases between the two ends. The CDR3 is made up of 14 amino acids. The germline gives CDR1 SEHNR, CDR2 FQNEAQ (reference sequence). The CDR3 protein is CASSPGRENTEAFF. In DNA form, the CDR3 reads TGTGCCAGCAGCCCCGGACGGGAGAACACTGAAGCTTTCTTT.

This clonotype was found once. The J gene is TRBJ1-1, the V gene TRBV15; TRBD1 matches 7 bases. CDR1 and CDR2 from the germline V gene are LNHNV and YYDKDF (reference sequence). With 1 base clipped from V and 3 bases from J, the junction kept 5 bases outside the gene matches. There are 15 residues in the CDR3. The CDR3 sequence: CATSRGGGGDTEAFF. In nucleotides, the CDR3 is TGTGCCACCAGCAGAGGAGGGGGCGGGGACACTGAAGCTTTCTTT.

The chain carries TRBV6-5 and TRBJ1-1, with TRBD1 as a possible D gene (5 bases). The CDR3 totals 14 residues. V lost 2 bases, J lost 5 bases, and 12 bases lay in between. The germline CDR1 and CDR2 sequences are MNHEY and SVGAGI. The CDR3 loop is CASSYDSRGTEAFF. The CDR3 coding sequence is TGTGCCAGCAGTTACGATTCAAGGGGAACTGAAGCTTTCTTT.

This sequence joins TRBV6-5 and TRBJ2-7; TRBD2 matches 8 bases. Germline trimming cut 0 bases from V and 3 bases from J; bases unmatched to any gene: 7. Germline lookup yields CDR1 MNHEY and CDR2 SVGAGI. CDR3 size: 16 residues. The CDR3 sequence is CASSYSKLADNYEQYF. The DNA for the CDR3 is TGTGCCAGCAGTTACTCGAAACTAGCGGACAACTACGAGCAGTACTTC.

The chain uses TRBV19 and TRBJ1-2; possible D gene TRBD1, 5 bases. This CDR3 has 14 residues. V lost 5 bases, J lost 0 bases, and 10 bases lay in between. The germline CDR1 and CDR2 sequences are LNHDA and SQIVND (reference sequence). CDR3 protein: CASSGGTANYGYTF. CDR3 in DNA: TGTGCCAGTAGTGGCGGGACCGCTAACTATGGCTACACCTTC.

This chain joins TRBV19 and TRBJ2-3; either TRBD1 or TRBD2 may fit D (5 bases each). V was clipped by 5 bases and J by 2 bases, with 11 bases between them. This CDR3 comprises 14 residues. CDR1 and CDR2 (germline): LNHDA, SQIVND (reference sequence). The DNA of the CDR3 is TGTGCCAGTAGTGTCGGGGCCCACACAGATACGCAGTATTTT. Its protein is CASSVGAHTDTQYF.

The CDR3 region is CASSLNRESEQYF. The DNA for the CDR3 is TGTGCCAGCAGCTTAAACCGGGAGTCCGAGCAGTACTTC. The chain uses TRBV13 and TRBJ2-7, with TRBD2 as a possible D gene (6 bases). The CDR3 length is 13 residues. Germline lookup yields CDR1 PRHDT and CDR2 FYEKMQ (reference sequence). V was trimmed by 2 bases and J by 6 bases, leaving 11 bases between them.

The CDR3 bases are TGCAGCGTTCGGACAGGGAGTAATGAAAAACTGTTTTTT. It translates to CSVRTGSNEKLFF. The V and J genes are TRBV29-1 and TRBJ1-4; 8 bases are shared with TRBD1. CDR3 size: 13 residues. The V gene's germline CDR1 is SQVTM and CDR2 ANQGSEA. J gave up 4 bases and V 5 bases, and 3 bases lay outside the gene matches.

The table lists this clonotype with a count of one. The chain links TRBV27 to TRBJ2-1; 9 positions match TRBD1. The CDR3 spans 14 residues. CDR1 and CDR2 (germline): MNHEY, SMNVEV (reference sequence). The trim removed 0 bases at V and 6 bases at J, leaving 0 bases unmatched. The CDR3 protein is CASSLSTGGNEQFF. The CDR3 DNA reads as TGTGCCAGCAGTTTATCGACAGGGGGCAATGAGCAGTTCTTC.

This chain connects TRBV30 to TRBJ2-2; 9 nucleotides match TRBD1. Germline values: CDR1 GTSNPN, CDR2 SVGIG (reference sequence). V shed 3 bases and J 6 bases; nucleotides not matched to a gene: 14. CDR3 length equals 17 residues. The CDR3 DNA reads as TGTGCCTGGAGACCCTGGACAGGGGATATTGTACCCGGGGAGCTGTTTTTT. Its protein is CAWRPWTGDIVPGELFF.

This chain joins TRBV6-1 and TRBJ1-1; 7 positions match TRBD1. V shed 7 bases and J 2 bases; nucleotides not matched to a gene: 10. The CDR3 is 15 amino acids. Germline V CDR1 and CDR2: MNHNS, SASEGT. For the CDR3, the DNA is TGTGCCAGCAACATATGGGGACAGACTAACACTGAAGCTTTCTTT. Its translation: CASNIWGQTNTEAFF.

The chain has TRBV20-1 and TRBJ2-3, with 7 bases that match TRBD2. Germline-derived CDR1 and CDR2 are DFQATT and SNEGSKA (reference sequence). The trim removed 7 bases at V and 6 bases at J, leaving 10 bases unmatched. This CDR3 is 13 amino acids long. The CDR3: CSVAGLVKDTQYF. As DNA, the CDR3 is TGCAGTGTCGCCGGACTAGTGAAGGATACGCAGTATTTT.

V gene TRBV19 combines with J gene TRBJ1-1, with a possible D match to TRBD1 (6 bases). This CDR3 spans 13 amino acids. Trimming took 10 bases from V and 4 from J, leaving 16 bases between them. Germline V CDR1 and CDR2: LNHDA, SQIVND (reference sequence). CDR3 coding DNA: TGTGCCACCAAGGGGGTTTCTGTCACTGAAGCTTTCTTT. This encodes CATKGVSVTEAFF.

The chain carries TRBV4-3 and TRBJ2-2; perhaps TRBD2 as D (5 bases). The germline gives CDR1 LGHNA, CDR2 YSLEER. The CDR3 runs 17 residues. V lost 2 bases and J 1 base, leaving 14 bases between the germline ends. CDR3 residues: CASSQYASGENTGELFF. The DNA of the CDR3 is TGCGCCAGCAGCCAATACGCAAGCGGAGAGAACACCGGGGAGCTGTTTTTT.